This record concerns one TCR beta chain sequence. The antigen is not known. The same CDR3 can be traced to other DNA sequences in this sample. The data were taken from a study of cytomegalovirus exposure and HLA in healthy donors. Findings of the study overall: In a later analysis, a missense DCLRE1C variant was linked to TCR beta V- and J-gene trimming. The likely explanation for a cluster of highly shared sequence variants was sequencing artifact. In vitro work confirmed that a few CMV-associated chains recognize CMV antigens. As a later analysis revealed, the rate of TCR association differed by HLA locus, with DRB1 most and HLA-C fewest.

The PCR used 60 Vbeta and 13 Jbeta primers. Using immunoSEQ multiplex PCR, the repertoire was profiled, and TCRdb retains in-frame clones only, with some absent. The sample records around 170,000 clones, over 70% being singletons. Specimen: PBMCs. The TCR was taken from a woman in her 50s in good health and CMV-seropositive.

This CDR3 is CASSLGQYTEAFF. For the CDR3, the DNA is TGTGCCAGCAGCTTAGGACAGTACACTGAAGCTTTCTTT. The chain couples TRBV7-6 to TRBJ1-1; D perhaps matches TRBD1 (5 bases). There are 13 residues in the CDR3. V lost 1 base to trimming and J lost 3 bases, with 6 bases between them. Germline V lookup: CDR1 SGHVS, CDR2 FNYEAQ.